The 23 T cell receptor beta chains in this list originate from one sample, sequenced in a study of PD-L1 blockade in urothelial cancer. As to time point: pretreatment peripheral blood. Libraries were prepared by immunoSEQ multiplex PCR; TCRdb keeps only in-frame clonotypes and omits some of them. The sample records just over 50,000 clones, 75% being singletons. Sequenced here: PBMCs, sampled around atezolizumab (anti-PD-L1) treatment. These receptors originate from a man in his 70s with urothelial cancer.

The V call is TRBV7-2, the J call TRBJ1-2; TRBD1 matches 12 bases. This CDR3 is built from 18 residues. V lost 2 bases, J lost 8 bases, and 15 bases stayed unmatched. Looked up from germline, CDR1 is SGHTA and CDR2 is FQGNSA. CDR3 region: CASSLRGGQGAGLHGYTF. The CDR3 DNA sequence: TGTGCCAGCAGCTTAAGGGGGGGACAGGGGGCGGGTCTCCACGGCTACACCTTC.

This sequence joins TRBV19 and TRBJ2-5, with D possibly matching TRBD1 (6 bases). V was cut by 1 base and J by 7 bases, with 16 bases left in between. In germline, CDR1 is LNHDA, CDR2 SQIVND (reference sequence). The CDR3 runs to 15 residues. DNA for the CDR3: TGTGCCAGTAGTATAGTCTTAGGACAGTCCGGGACCCAGTACTTC. Amino acid sequence: CASSIVLGQSGTQYF.

The chain uses TRBV11-3 and TRBJ2-7; the D gene is possibly TRBD2 (6 bases). This CDR3 has 15 amino acids. Germline V CDR1 and CDR2: SGHNT, YENEEA. V lost 4 bases, J lost 3 bases, and 16 bases lay in between. The CDR3 DNA sequence: TGTGCCAGCAGCTCCGAGATAGCGGTCGTCTACGAGCAGTACTTC. Protein sequence: CASSSEIAVVYEQYF.

The chain carries TRBV4-2 and TRBJ2-5; D gene ambiguous. There are 14 residues in the CDR3. Germline V gene sequence: CDR1 LGHNA, CDR2 YNFKEQ. Between the trimmed V and J ends, which lost 0 bases and 1 base, there was a span of 6 bases. The CDR3 nucleotides read TGTGCCAGCAGCCAAGATCCCTTCCAAGAGACCCAGTACTTC. Translated: CASSQDPFQETQYF.

This clone is classed as medium-sized. V is TRBV4-3 and J is TRBJ1-2, with 7 bases fitting TRBD1. The CDR3 runs 15 residues. CDR1 LGHNA and CDR2 YSLEER come from the germline V gene. With V trimmed by 0 bases and J by 6 bases, 7 bases remained unmatched. For the CDR3, the DNA is TGCGCCAGCAGCCAAGATAAGGCAGGGGGAGATGGCTACACCTTC. Amino acid sequence: CASSQDKAGGDGYTF.

The chain has TRBV7-2 and TRBJ1-2; TRBD1 is a possible D gene (6 bases). V lost 5 bases to trimming and J lost 3 bases, with 10 bases between them. CDR1 and CDR2 (germline): SGHTA, FQGNSA. CDR3 length: 13 residues. This CDR3 reads CASSVDRHYGYTF. CDR3 nucleotide sequence: TGTGCCAGCAGCGTCGACAGGCACTATGGCTACACCTTC.

The rearrangement uses TRBV4-1 and TRBJ2-5; no clear D. The CDR3 is made up of 14 amino acids. V lost 0 bases to trimming and J lost 5 bases, with 10 bases between them. From germline, CDR1 is MGHRA and CDR2 YSYEKL. The CDR3 DNA is TGCGCCAGCAGCCAAGATAGAGGAGTGGAGACCCAGTACTTC. Amino acid sequence: CASSQDRGVETQYF.

The chain is built from TRBV27 and TRBJ2-7; TRBD1 might be the D (6 bases). CDR1 and CDR2 (germline): MNHEY, SMNVEV (reference sequence). The V and J ends lost 3 bases and 5 bases respectively, with 17 bases between them. The CDR3 loop spans 15 amino acids. In DNA form, the CDR3 reads TGTGCCAGCAGTTTGGTCGGGACAAAGAGCCACGAGCAGTACTTC. As protein: CASSLVGTKSHEQYF.

The rearrangement links TRBV2 to TRBJ2-3; 8 positions match TRBD2. This CDR3 is built from 16 residues. Germline V gene sequence: CDR1 SNHLY, CDR2 FYNNEI. The trim removed 6 bases at V and 1 base at J, leaving 9 bases unmatched. The CDR3 DNA sequence: TGTGCCAGCAGCGGGGGGGCTATGAGGGGCACAGATACGCAGTATTTT. Its protein product is CASSGGAMRGTDTQYF.

This clone was seen more than once but under ten times. The chain carries TRBV27 and TRBJ1-5, with 10 bases identical to TRBD1. Germline CDR1 is MNHEY and CDR2 is SMNVEV (reference sequence). The CDR3 length is 17 residues. With V trimmed by 6 bases and J by 6 bases, 14 bases remained unmatched. As DNA, the CDR3 is TGTGCCAGCAGCATACTTGGCTCGGGACAGGGGCGTCAGCCCCAGCATTTT. The encoded protein is CASSILGSGQGRQPQHF.

The J gene is TRBJ2-5, the V gene TRBV5-6, with TRBD2 matching 8 bases. The CDR3 has 14 amino acids. Germline-derived CDR1 and CDR2 are SGHDT and YYEEEE. V lost 3 bases, J lost 2 bases, and 3 bases stayed unmatched. In DNA form, the CDR3 reads TGTGCCAGCAGCTCAGGACTAGCACAAGAGACCCAGTACTTC. As protein: CASSSGLAQETQYF.

The chain has TRBV4-1 and TRBJ1-5; 7 bases map to TRBD1. CDR3 length equals 17 residues. Germline V gene data show CDR1 as MGHRA and CDR2 as YSYEKL. Trimming at V came to 4 bases and at J to 1 base, leaving 10 bases not matched to a gene. CDR3 sequence reads: CASSPSTSQGSNQPQHF. For the CDR3, the DNA is TGCGCCAGCAGCCCCTCAACCTCACAGGGGAGCAATCAGCCCCAGCATTTT.

The chain joins TRBV19 to TRBJ2-5; weak D call: TRBD2 (6 bases). The CDR3 extends over 15 amino acids. CDR1 is LNHDA and CDR2 is SQIVND in the germline V gene (reference sequence). Trimming pared 6 bases from V and 5 bases from J, leaving 19 bases between. In DNA, the CDR3 is TGTGCCAGTAGCTTCTTTCCCCCGGGGGTTGAGACCCAGTACTTC. Protein product: CASSFFPPGVETQYF. Variable domain in full (rest from reference TRBV19 and TRBJ2-5): DGGITQSPKYLFRKEGQNVTLSCEQNLNHDAMYWYRQDPGQGLRLIYYSQIVNDFQKGDIAEGYSVSREKKESFPLTVTSAQKNPTAFYLCASSFFPPGVETQYFGPGTRLLVL.

Details on this clone: The DNA is omitted, as the CDR3 cannot be located on it reliably, and the CDR3 follows TCRdb's listing. The rearrangement joins TRBV6-1 to TRBJ2-3; the D segment call TRBD2 is taken from the table without a DNA check. In germline, CDR1 is MNHNS, CDR2 SASEGT. The CDR3 totals 13 residues, both ends included. CDR3 residues: CASSEVVAGGTYF.

The genes are TRBV19 and TRBJ2-1; 9 nucleotides line up with TRBD2. Germline CDR1 and CDR2: LNHDA and SQIVND (reference sequence). The junction had 10 bases not matched to a gene; V was cut back by 3 bases and J by 10 bases. The CDR3 is 15 residues long. CDR3 sequence reads: CASSIGAGGQGEQFF. The DNA of the CDR3 is TGTGCCAGTAGTATTGGGGCGGGAGGGCAGGGGGAGCAGTTCTTC.

The table lists this clone with a few counts. The chain links TRBV10-3 to TRBJ2-5, with D perhaps TRBD1 (6 bases). This CDR3 has 14 amino acids. V was pared by 0 bases and J by 5 bases, with 10 bases between. Germline CDR1 ENHRY, CDR2 SYGVKD. The CDR3 nucleotides are TGTGCCATCAGTGAGTCAACAGGGCACGAGACCCAGTACTTC. Translated: CAISESTGHETQYF.

This clone is categorized as medium-sized. The J gene is TRBJ1-5, the V gene TRBV4-2, with D maybe TRBD1 (5 bases). This CDR3 comprises 15 residues. Deletions cut 0 bases from V and 3 bases from J, with 9 bases between. Germline V gene data show CDR1 as LGHNA and CDR2 as YNFKEQ. The chain's CDR3 is CASSQEGLNNQPQHF. In nucleotides, the CDR3 is TGTGCCAGCAGCCAAGAGGGACTGAACAATCAGCCCCAGCATTTT.

V and J are TRBV6-6 and TRBJ1-2; 8 bases are shared with TRBD1. Germline CDR1 is MNHNY and CDR2 is SVGAGI (reference sequence). CDR3 length: 12 residues. The V segment lost 6 bases and the J segment 7 bases; nucleotides outside the gene matches: 4. This chain's CDR3 is CASSGQGSGYTF. CDR3 in DNA: TGTGCCAGCAGCGGACAGGGCTCTGGCTACACCTTC.

This rearrangement joins TRBV15 to TRBJ2-3; the D gene is possibly TRBD2 (5 bases). Germline-derived CDR1 and CDR2 are LNHNV and YYDKDF (reference sequence). CDR3 length equals 15 residues. The V end was cut by 5 bases, the J end by 4 bases, with 16 bases between. Here the CDR3 DNA reads TGTGCCACCAGCGAATTCATGCTGGGAGCAGATACGCAGTATTTT. It specifies CATSEFMLGADTQYF.

This rearrangement joins TRBV6-1 to TRBJ2-7; D is possibly TRBD2 (6 bases). V was trimmed by 6 bases and J by 3 bases, leaving 18 bases between them. CDR1 is MNHNS, CDR2 SASEGT, per germline. The CDR3 sequence is 15 residues long. Written as DNA, the CDR3 is TGTGCCAGCAGCCCAAGTAGCGGAAGGGGCTACGAGCAGTACTTC. Amino acid sequence: CASSPSSGRGYEQYF.

The chain recombines TRBV5-1 with TRBJ1-3, with 7 bases fitting TRBD1. Losses at the gene ends were 5 bases for V and 0 bases for J; bases not matched to a gene: 5. From germline, CDR1 is SGHRS and CDR2 YFSETQ. CDR3 length: 15 amino acids. The CDR3 nucleotides are TGCGCCAGCAGAGAGGGACAGAGCTCTGGAAACACCATATATTTT. The encoded protein is CASREGQSSGNTIYF.

The chain uses TRBV10-2 and TRBJ1-5; 9 nucleotides agree with TRBD1. CDR3 size: 16 residues. The germline V gene encodes CDR1 WSHSY and CDR2 SAAADI. V shed 6 bases and J 1 base; nucleotides not matched to a gene: 7. The DNA of the CDR3 is TGCGCCAGCAGCCCGGGACAGGGCGGGAGCAATCAGCCCCAGCATTTT. Translation: CASSPGQGGSNQPQHF.

The chain joins TRBV11-3 to TRBJ1-1; D possibly corresponds to TRBD1 (5 bases). V lost 7 bases and J lost 2, with 11 bases in between. The CDR3 spans 13 residues. Germline-derived CDR1 and CDR2 are SGHNT and YENEEA. The CDR3 reads CASILGGNTEAFF. CDR3 DNA sequence: TGTGCCAGCATCTTGGGGGGAAACACTGAAGCTTTCTTT.